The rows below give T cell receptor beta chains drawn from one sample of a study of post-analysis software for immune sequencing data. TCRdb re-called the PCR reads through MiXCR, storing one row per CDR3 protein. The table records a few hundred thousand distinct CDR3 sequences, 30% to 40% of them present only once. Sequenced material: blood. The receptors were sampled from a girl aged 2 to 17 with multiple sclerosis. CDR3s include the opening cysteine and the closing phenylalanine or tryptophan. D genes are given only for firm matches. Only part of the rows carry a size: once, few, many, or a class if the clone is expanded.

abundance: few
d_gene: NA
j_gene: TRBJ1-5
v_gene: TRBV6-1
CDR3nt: TGTGCCAGCAGTGAACAATCACGCGGTCAGCCCCAGCATTTT
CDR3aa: CASSEQSRGQPQHF

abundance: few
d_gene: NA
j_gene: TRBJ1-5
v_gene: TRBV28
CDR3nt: TGTGCCAGCAGTTTATTCCCGGACCAGGGAGGCAATCAGCCCCAGCATTTT
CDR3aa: CASSLFPDQGGNQPQHF

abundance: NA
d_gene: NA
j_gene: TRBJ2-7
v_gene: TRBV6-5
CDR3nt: TGTGCCAGCAGCCGCAGGGGCCTCACCTCCTGCGAGCAGTACTTC
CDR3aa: CASSRRGLTSCEQYF

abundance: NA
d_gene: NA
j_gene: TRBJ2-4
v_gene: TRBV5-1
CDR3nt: TGCGCCAGCAGCTTGGGACAGATAGCCAAAAACATTCAGTACTTC
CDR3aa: CASSLGQIAKNIQYF

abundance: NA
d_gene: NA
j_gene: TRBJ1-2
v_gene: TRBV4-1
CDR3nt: TGCGCCAGCAGCCAAGTTTGGACAAATGCGGGGGGCTACACCTTC
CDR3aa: CASSQVWTNAGGYTF

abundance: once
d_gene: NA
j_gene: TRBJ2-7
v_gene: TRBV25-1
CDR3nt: TGTGCCAGCAGTGAAATGGGGGCCCACTACGAGCAGTACTTC
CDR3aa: CASSEMGAHYEQYF

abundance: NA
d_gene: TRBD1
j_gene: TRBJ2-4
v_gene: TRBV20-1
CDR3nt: TGCAGTGCTATTCCCCCGGACAGGGGTGCCAAAAACATTCAGTACTTC
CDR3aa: CSAIPPDRGAKNIQYF

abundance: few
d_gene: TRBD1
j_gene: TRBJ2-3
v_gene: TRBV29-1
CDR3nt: TGCAGCGTCACGCCAGGGGGCAACACAGATACGCAGTATTTT
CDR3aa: CSVTPGGNTDTQYF

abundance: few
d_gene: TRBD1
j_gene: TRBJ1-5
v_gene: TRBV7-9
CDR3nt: TGTGCCAGCGGAGGGACAGGACAACAGCCCCAGCATTTT
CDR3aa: CASGGTGQQPQHF

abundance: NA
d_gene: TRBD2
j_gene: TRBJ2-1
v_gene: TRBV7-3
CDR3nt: TGTGCCAGCAGCCCGGGACTAGCCTCCTACAATGAGCAGTTCTTC
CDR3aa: CASSPGLASYNEQFF

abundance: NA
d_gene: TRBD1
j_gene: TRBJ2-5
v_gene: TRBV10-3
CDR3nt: TGTGCCATTTCCCGACGGGACAGGCTTTCGGAGACCCAGTACTTC
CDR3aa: CAISRRDRLSETQYF

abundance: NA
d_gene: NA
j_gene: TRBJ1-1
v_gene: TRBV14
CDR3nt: TGTGCCAGCAGCGCCCGGGGTCCAGGGACTGAAGCTTTCTTT
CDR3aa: CASSARGPGTEAFF

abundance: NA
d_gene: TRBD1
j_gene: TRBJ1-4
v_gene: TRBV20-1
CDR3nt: TGCAGTGCAGGGACAGCCCTTAATGAAAAACTGTTTTTT
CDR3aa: CSAGTALNEKLFF

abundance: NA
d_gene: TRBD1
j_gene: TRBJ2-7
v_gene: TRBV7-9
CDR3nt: TGTGCCAGCAGCCCACCGGGACAGGGTAGGGGTGAGCAGTACTTC
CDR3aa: CASSPPGQGRGEQYF

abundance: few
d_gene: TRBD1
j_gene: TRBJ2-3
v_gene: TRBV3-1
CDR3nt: TGTGCCAGCAGCGCAGGACAGGGTTTAGGAGATACGCAGTATTTT
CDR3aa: CASSAGQGLGDTQYF

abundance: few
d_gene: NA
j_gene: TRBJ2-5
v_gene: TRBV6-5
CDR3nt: TGTGCCAGCAGTTACTTGGGCAAGACGCAAGAGACCCAGTACTTC
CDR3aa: CASSYLGKTQETQYF

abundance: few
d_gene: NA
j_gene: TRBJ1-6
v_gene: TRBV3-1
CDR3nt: TGTGCCAGCAGCCCCGAGGGTGATTCACCCCTCCACTTT
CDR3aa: CASSPEGDSPLHF

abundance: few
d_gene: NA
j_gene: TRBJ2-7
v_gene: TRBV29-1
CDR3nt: TGCAGCGTTGGGTGGTCCAGGGGCGGCGAGCAGTACTTC
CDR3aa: CSVGWSRGGEQYF

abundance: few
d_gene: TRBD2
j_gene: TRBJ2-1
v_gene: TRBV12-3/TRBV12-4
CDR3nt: TGTGCCAGCAGTCAGGATGGACTAGCGGGGGGTTACAATGAGCAGTTCTTC
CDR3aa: CASSQDGLAGGYNEQFF

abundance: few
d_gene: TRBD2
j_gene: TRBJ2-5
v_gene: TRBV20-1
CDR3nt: TGCAGTGCCATCCCCACTAGCGGGTACCAAGAGACCCAGTACTTC
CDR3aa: CSAIPTSGYQETQYF

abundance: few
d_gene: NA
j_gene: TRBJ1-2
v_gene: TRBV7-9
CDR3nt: TGTGCCAGCAGCTTATATGGCTACACCTTC
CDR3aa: CASSLYGYTF

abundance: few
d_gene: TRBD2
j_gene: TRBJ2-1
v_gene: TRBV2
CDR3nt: TGTGCCAGCAGGGGGCTAGCGGGGGGTTACAATGAGCAGTTCTTC
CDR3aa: CASRGLAGGYNEQFF

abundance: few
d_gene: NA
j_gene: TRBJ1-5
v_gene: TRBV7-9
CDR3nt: TGTGCCAGCAGCAGTTCTGGGGTTAACAGCAATCAGCCCCAGCATTTT
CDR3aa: CASSSSGVNSNQPQHF

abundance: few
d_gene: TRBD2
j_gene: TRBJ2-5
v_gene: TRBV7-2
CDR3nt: TGTGCCAGCAGGGGGGGGGGGACCCAGTACTTC
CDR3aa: CASRGGGTQYF

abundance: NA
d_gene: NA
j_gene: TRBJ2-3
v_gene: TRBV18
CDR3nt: TGTGCCAGCTCCGGTGCGGTGACTTACTCTACGGCGGGTACGCAGTATTTT
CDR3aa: CASSGAVTYSTAGTQYF

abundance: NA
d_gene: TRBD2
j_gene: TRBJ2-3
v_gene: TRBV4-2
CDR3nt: TGTGCCAGCAGCCAAGAAAGGCGGACTAGCCCTAGCACAGATACGCAGTATTTT
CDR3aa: CASSQERRTSPSTDTQYF

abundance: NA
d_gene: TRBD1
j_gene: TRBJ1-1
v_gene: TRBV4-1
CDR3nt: TGCGCCAGCAGCCCCGGACAGGTTACGGCTGAAGCTTTCTTT
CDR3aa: CASSPGQVTAEAFF

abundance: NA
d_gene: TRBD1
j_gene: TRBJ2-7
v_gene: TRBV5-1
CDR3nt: TGCGCCAGCACCCTTGGCGGGACAGGGCCCTACGAGCAGTACTTC
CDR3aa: CASTLGGTGPYEQYF

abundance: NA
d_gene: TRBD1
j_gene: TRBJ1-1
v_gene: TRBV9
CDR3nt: TGTGCCAGCAGCGTAGAAAGGGACAGGGGTGGGGCTGAAGCTTTCTTT
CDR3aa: CASSVERDRGGAEAFF

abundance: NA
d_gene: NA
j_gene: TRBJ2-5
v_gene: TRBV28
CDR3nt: TGTGCCAGCAGTACGACGGGACCGATCCGGCAAGAGACCCAGTACTTC
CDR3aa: CASSTTGPIRQETQYF

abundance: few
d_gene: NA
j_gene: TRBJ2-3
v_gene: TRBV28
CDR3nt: TGTGCCAGCTCACACAGAGACGGGGGACCGAACCGGCATACGCAGTATTTT
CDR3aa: CASSHRDGGPNRHTQYF

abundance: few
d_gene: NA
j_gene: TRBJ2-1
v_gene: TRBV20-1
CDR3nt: TGCAGTGCTCCCTACAGCTCCTACAATGAGCAGTTCTTC
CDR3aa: CSAPYSSYNEQFF

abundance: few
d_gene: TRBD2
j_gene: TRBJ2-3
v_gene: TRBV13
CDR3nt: TGTGCCAGCAGCGTTCGGACTAGCGACCTCACAGATACGCAGTATTTT
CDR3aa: CASSVRTSDLTDTQYF

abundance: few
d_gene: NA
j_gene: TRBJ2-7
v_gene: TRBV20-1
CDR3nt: TGCAGTAAGGGGACCCTCTCCTACGAGCAGTACTTC
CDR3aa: CSKGTLSYEQYF

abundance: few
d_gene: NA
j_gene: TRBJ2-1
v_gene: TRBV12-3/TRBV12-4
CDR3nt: TGTGCCTCCCGGAGTGAGCAGTTCTTC
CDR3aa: CASRSEQFF

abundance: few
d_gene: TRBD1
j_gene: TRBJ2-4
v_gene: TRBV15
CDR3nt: TGTGCCACCAGCAGGTCATTGGACAGGGTAGTACCGGGGGCCAAAAACATTCAGTACTTC
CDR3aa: CATSRSLDRVVPGAKNIQYF

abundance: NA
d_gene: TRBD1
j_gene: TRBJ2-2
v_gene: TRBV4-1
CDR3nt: TGCGCCAGCAGCCTAAGGACAGGACCCGGGAAGCTGTTTTTT
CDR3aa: CASSLRTGPGKLFF

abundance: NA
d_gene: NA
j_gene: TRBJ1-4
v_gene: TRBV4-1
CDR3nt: TGCGCCAGCAACCCGGAGAAGGGAGAAAGGGAAAAACTGTTTTTT
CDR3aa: CASNPEKGEREKLFF

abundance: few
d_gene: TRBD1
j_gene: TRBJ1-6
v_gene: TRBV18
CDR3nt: TGTGCCAGCTCACGGAGACAGGGAAATTCACCCCTCCACTTT
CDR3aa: CASSRRQGNSPLHF

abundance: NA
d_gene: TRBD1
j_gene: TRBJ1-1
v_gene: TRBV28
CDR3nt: TGTGCCAGCCACTCGGAGGGGGCCGGGAACACTGAAGCTTTCTTT
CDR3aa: CASHSEGAGNTEAFF

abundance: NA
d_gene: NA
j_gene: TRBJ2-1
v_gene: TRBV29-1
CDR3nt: TGCAGCGTTGAAGATTTAGTCAGATCACAACTTCAGGGATACAATGAGCAGTTCTTC
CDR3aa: CSVEDLVRSQLQGYNEQFF

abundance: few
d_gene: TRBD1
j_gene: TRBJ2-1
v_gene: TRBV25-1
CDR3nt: TGTGCCAGCAGTGATGGGACAGGGGATATCTTTTCCTACAATGAGCAGTTCTTC
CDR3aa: CASSDGTGDIFSYNEQFF

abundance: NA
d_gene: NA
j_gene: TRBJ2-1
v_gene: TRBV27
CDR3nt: TGTGCCAGCAGCCGCCGGGGGTGGAATGAGCAGTTCTTC
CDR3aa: CASSRRGWNEQFF

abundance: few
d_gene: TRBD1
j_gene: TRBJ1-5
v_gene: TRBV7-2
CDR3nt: TGTGCCAGCAGCTTAAGGACAGGGGACAATCAGCCCCAGCATTTT
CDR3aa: CASSLRTGDNQPQHF

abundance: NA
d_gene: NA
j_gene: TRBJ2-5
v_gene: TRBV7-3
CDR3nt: TGTGCCAGCAGCTTAAGCGCGGGGCCGGAGACCCAGTACTTC
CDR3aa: CASSLSAGPETQYF

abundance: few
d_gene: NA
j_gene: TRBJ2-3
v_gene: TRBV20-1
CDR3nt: TGCAGTGCTAGAGAAATCGAGAATCCCACAGATACGCAGTATTTT
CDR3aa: CSAREIENPTDTQYF

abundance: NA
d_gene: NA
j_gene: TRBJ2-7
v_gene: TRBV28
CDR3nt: TGTGCCAGCAGCTCCGACAGCGTCCTCTACGAGCAGTACTTC
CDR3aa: CASSSDSVLYEQYF

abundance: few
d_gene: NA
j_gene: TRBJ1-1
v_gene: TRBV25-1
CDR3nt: TGTGCCAGCACGGAGACAGGCCCCACTGAAGCTTTCTTT
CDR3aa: CASTETGPTEAFF

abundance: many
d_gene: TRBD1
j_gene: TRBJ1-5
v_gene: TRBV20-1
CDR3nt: TGCAGTGCAAGCCCCTCAGGGGGCGGTCGGCATTTT
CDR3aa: CSASPSGGGRHF

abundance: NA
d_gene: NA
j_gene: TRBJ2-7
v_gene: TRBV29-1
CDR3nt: TGCAGCGCCGGTGAGGGGAAATTCTACGAGCAGTACTTC
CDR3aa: CSAGEGKFYEQYF

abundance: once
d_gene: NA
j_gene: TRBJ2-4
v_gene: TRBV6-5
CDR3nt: TGTGCCAGCAGTGGGACGCGCCTAGCCAAAAACATTCAGTACTTC
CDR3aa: CASSGTRLAKNIQYF